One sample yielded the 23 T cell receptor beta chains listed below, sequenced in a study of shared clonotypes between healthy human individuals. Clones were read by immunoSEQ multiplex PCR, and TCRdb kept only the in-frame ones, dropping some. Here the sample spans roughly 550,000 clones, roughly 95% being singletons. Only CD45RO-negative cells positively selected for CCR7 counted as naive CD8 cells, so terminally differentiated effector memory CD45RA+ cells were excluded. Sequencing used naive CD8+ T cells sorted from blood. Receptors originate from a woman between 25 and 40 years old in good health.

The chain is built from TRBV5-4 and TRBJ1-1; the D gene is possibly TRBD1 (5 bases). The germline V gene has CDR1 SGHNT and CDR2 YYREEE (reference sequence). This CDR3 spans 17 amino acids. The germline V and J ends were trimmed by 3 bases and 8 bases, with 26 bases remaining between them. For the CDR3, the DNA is TGTGCCAGCAGCTGGGACCCTAGGCTTGTGGGGTCGTCCGAAGCTTTCTTT. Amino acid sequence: CASSWDPRLVGSSEAFF.

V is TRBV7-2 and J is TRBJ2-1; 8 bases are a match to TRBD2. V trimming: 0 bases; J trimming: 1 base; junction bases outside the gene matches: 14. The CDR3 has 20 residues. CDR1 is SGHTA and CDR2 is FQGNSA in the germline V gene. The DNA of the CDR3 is TGTGCCAGCAGCTTAGCAAGCGCGGCAGGACTAGCAACTTCCTACAATGAGCAGTTCTTC. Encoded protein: CASSLASAAGLATSYNEQFF.

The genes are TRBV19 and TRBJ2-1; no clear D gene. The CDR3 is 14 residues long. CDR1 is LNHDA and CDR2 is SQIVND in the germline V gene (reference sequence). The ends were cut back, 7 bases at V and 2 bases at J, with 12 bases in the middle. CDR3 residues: CASTQDLAYNEQFF. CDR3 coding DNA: TGTGCCAGTACCCAGGACCTGGCCTACAATGAGCAGTTCTTC.

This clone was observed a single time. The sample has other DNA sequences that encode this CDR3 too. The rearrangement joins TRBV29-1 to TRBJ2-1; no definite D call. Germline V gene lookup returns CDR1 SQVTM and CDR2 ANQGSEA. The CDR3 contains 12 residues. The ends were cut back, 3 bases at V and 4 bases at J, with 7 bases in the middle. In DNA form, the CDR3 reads TGCAGCGTTGAGGGCAGGTACAATGAGCAGTTCTTC. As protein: CSVEGRYNEQFF.

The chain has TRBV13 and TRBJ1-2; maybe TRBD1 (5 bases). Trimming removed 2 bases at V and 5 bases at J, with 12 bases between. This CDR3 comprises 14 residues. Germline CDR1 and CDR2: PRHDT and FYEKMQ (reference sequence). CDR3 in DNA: TGTGCCAGCAGCTTACGCACAGGAGGGTATGGCTACACCTTC. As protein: CASSLRTGGYGYTF.

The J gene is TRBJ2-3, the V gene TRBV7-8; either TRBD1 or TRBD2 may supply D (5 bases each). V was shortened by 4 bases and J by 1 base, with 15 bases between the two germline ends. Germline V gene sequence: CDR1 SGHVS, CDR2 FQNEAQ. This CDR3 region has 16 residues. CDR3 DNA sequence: TGTGCCAGCAGCTACCCCCAGGTGGGGGGCACAGATACGCAGTATTTT. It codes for CASSYPQVGGTDTQYF.

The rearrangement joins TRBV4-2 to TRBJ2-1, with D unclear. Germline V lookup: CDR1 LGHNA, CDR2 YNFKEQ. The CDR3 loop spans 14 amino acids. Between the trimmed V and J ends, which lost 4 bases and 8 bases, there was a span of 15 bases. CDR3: CASSLRTARYEQFF. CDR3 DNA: TGTGCCAGCAGCCTGCGGACGGCCCGGTATGAGCAGTTCTTC.

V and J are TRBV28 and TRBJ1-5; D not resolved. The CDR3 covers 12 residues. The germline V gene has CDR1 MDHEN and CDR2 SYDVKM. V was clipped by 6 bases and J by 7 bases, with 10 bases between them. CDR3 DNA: TGTGCCAGCAGGGCCGGAGTCCAGCCCCAGCATTTT. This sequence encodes CASRAGVQPQHF.

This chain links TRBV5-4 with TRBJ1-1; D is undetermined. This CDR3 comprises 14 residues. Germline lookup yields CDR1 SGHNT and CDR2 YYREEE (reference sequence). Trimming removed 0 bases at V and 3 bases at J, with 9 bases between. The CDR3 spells CASSLGHSYTEAFF. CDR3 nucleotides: TGTGCCAGCAGCTTGGGACATTCTTACACTGAAGCTTTCTTT.

CDR3 sequence: CASSESGRFSGNTIYF. The CDR3 DNA reads TGTGCCAGCAGCGAAAGCGGACGGTTCTCTGGAAACACCATATATTTT. V usage is TRBV9 and J usage is TRBJ1-3; D unclear. Germline loops: CDR1 SGDLS, CDR2 YYNGEE. V dropped 3 bases and J dropped 0 bases, with 13 bases sitting between them. This CDR3 region has 16 residues.

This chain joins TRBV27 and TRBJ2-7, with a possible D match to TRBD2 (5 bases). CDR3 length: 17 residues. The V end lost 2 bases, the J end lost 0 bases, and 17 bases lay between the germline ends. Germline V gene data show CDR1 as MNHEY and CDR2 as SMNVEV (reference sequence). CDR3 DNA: TGTGCCAGCAGTTTAAATGCGGCTCTAGCTGGCTCCTACGAGCAGTACTTC. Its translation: CASSLNAALAGSYEQYF.

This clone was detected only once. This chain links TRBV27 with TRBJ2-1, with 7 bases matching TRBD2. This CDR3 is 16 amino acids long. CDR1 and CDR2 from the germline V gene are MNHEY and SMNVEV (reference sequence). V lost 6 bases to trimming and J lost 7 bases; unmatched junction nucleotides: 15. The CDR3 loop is CASSHDRTSFANEQFF. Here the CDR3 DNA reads TGTGCCAGCAGCCACGACCGGACTAGTTTTGCGAATGAGCAGTTCTTC.

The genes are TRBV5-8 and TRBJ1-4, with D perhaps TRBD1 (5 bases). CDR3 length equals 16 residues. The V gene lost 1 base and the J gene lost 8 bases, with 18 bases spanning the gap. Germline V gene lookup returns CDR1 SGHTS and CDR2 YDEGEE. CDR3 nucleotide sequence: TGTGCCAGCAGCTTGACGGGGGAAAGGGTCTGGGAAAAACTGTTTTTT. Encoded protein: CASSLTGERVWEKLFF.

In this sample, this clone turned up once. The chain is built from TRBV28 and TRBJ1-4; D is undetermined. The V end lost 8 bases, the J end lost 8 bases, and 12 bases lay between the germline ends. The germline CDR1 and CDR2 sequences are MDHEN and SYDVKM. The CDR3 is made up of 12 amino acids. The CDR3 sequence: CASEGREEKLFF. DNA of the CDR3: TGTGCCAGCGAAGGAAGGGAGGAAAAACTGTTTTTT.

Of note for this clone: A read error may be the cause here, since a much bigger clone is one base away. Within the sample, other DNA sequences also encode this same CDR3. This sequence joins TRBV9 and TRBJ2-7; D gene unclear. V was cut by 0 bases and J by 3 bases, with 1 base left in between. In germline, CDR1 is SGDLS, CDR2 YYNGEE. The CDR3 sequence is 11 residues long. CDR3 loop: CASSVGYEQYF. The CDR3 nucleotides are TGTGCCAGCAGCGTAGGCTACGAGCAGTACTTC.

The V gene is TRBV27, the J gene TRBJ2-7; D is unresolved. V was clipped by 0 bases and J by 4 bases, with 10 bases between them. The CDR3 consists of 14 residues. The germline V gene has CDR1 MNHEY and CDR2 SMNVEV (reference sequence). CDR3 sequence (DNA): TGTGCCAGCAGTTTATCCCTCGGAATGTACGAGCAGTACTTC. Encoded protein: CASSLSLGMYEQYF.

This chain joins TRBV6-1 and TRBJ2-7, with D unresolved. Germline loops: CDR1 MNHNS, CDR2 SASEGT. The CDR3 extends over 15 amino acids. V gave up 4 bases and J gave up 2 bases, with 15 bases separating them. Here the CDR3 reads CASSVTPLSTYEQYF. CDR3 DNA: TGTGCCAGCAGTGTCACCCCTTTATCCACCTACGAGCAGTACTTC.

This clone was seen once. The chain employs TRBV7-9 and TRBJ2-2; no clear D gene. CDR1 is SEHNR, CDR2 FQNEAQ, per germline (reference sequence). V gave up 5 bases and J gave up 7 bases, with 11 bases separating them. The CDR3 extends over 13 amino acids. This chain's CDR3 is CASSTPGDGELFF. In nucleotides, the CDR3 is TGTGCCAGCAGCACACCCGGCGACGGGGAGCTGTTTTTT.

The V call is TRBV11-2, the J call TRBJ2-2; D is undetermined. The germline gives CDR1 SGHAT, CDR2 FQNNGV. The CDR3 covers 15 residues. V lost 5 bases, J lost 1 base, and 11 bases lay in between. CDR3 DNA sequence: TGTGCCAGCAGCAAAGCGTACGGGAACACCGGGGAGCTGTTTTTT. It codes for CASSKAYGNTGELFF.

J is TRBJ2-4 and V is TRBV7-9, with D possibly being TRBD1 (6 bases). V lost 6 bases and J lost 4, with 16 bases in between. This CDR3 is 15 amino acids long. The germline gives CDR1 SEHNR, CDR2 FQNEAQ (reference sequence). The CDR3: CASSLQGPEKNIQYF. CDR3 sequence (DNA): TGTGCCAGCAGTTTACAGGGACCAGAGAAAAACATTCAGTACTTC.

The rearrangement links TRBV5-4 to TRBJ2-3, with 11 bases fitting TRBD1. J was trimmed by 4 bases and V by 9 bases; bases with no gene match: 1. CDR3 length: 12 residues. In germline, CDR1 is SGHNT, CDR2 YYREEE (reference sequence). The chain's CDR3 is CATGQGADTQYF. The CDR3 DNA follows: TGTGCCACGGGACAGGGGGCAGATACGCAGTATTTT. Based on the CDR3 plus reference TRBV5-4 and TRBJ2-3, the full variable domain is ETGVTQSPTHLIKTRGQQVTLRCSSQSGHNTVSWYQQALGQGPQFIFQYYREEENGRGNFPPRFSGLQFPNYSSELNVNALELDDSALYLCATGQGADTQYFGPGTRLTVL.

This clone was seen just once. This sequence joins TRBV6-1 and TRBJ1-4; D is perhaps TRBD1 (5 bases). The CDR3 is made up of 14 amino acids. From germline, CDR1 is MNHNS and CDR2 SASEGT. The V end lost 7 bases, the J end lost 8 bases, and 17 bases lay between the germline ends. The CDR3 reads CASKTSRVEEKLFF. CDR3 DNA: TGTGCCAGCAAAACGTCCAGGGTGGAAGAAAAACTGTTTTTT.

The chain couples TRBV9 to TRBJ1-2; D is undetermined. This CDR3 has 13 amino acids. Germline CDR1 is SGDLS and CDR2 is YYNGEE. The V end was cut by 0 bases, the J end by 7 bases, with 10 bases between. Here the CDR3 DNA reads TGTGCCAGCAGCGTAGTAAGTACGAGTGGCTACACCTTC. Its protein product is CASSVVSTSGYTF.